This entry lists 9 T cell receptor beta chains sequenced from one sample in a study of T cells in Graves' hyperthyroidism and ophthalmopathy. Regions amplified from RNA transcripts were the TCR beta CDR3 regions. TCR CDR3 regions were first amplified by RT-PCR with HTBI primers. TCRdb analysed the multiplex PCR reads with MiXCR anew, one entry per CDR3 protein. The sample lists some 560,000 distinct CDR3 sequences; 11% to 15% were seen once. The sample consisted of blood. These receptor sequences come from a woman aged 35 to 49 with Graves' hyperthyroidism.

This rearrangement joins TRBV9 to TRBJ1-1; D gene uncertain. The CDR3 consists of 15 residues. Germline assignment: CDR1 SGDLS and CDR2 YYNGEE. V was shortened by 0 bases and J by 0 bases, with 9 bases between the two germline ends. The CDR3 loop is CASSVEPDMNTEAFF. CDR3 nucleotide sequence: TGTGCCAGCAGCGTAGAGCCAGATATGAACACTGAAGCTTTCTTT. The full variable domain, in which reference TRBV9 and TRBJ1-1 provide the parts outside the CDR3, is DSGVTQTPKHLITATGQRVTLRCSPRSGDLSVYWYQQSLDQGLQFLIQYYNGEERAKGNILERFSAQQFPDLHSELNLSSLELGDSALYFCASSVEPDMNTEAFFGQGTRLTVV.

This clonotype appeared many times. The CDR3 sequence: CASSYSSGGDEQFF. The CDR3 DNA reads as TGTGCCAGCAGCTACTCTAGCGGGGGTGATGAGCAGTTCTTC. The chain is built from TRBV11-2 and TRBJ2-1; 10 nucleotides match TRBD2. This CDR3 region has 14 residues. Germline CDR1 SGHAT, CDR2 FQNNGV. V lost 4 bases, J lost 8 bases, and 5 bases stayed unmatched.

In its sample, this clonotype was seen many times. The rearrangement links TRBV3-1 to TRBJ1-2, with TRBD1 as a possible D gene (5 bases). This CDR3 contains 17 residues. Germline assignment: CDR1 LGHDT and CDR2 YNNKEL (reference sequence). The V end lost 0 bases, the J end lost 7 bases, and 21 bases lay between the germline ends. CDR3 bases: TGTGCCAGCAGCCAAGATTACCCCCCCGGGACGGACCTTGGCTACACCTTC. The encoded protein is CASSQDYPPGTDLGYTF. Variable domain in full (rest from reference TRBV3-1 and TRBJ1-2): DTAVSQTPKYLVTQMGNDKSIKCEQNLGHDTMYWYKQDSKKFLKIMFSYNNKELIINETVPNRFSPKSPDKAHLNLHINSLELGDSAVYFCASSQDYPPGTDLGYTFGSGTRLTVV.

This clonotype was found many times. The J gene is TRBJ2-1, the V gene TRBV30; weak D call: TRBD2 (5 bases). Germline V gene sequence: CDR1 GTSNPN, CDR2 SVGIG (reference sequence). V shed 3 bases and J shed 6 bases, with 9 bases lying between them. This CDR3 contains 12 residues. The CDR3 sequence: CAWRESGNEQFF. CDR3 coding DNA: TGTGCCTGGAGGGAGAGCGGCAATGAGCAGTTCTTC. The full variable domain, its missing parts supplied by reference TRBV30 and TRBJ2-1, is SQTIHQWPATLVQPVGSPLSLECTVEGTSNPNLYWYRQAAGRGLQLLFYSVGIGQISSEVPQNLSASRPQDRQFILSSKKLLLSDSGFYLCAWRESGNEQFFGPGTRLTVL.

This clonotype was observed at least ten times. The J gene is TRBJ2-1, the V gene TRBV27, with a weak D call TRBD2 (5 bases). Deletions cut 1 base from V and 8 bases from J, with 9 bases between. This CDR3 region has 13 residues. Germline loops: CDR1 MNHEY, CDR2 SMNVEV (reference sequence). CDR3 bases: TGTGCCAGCAGTTTATATAGCGAGGATGAGCAGTTCTTC. Protein sequence: CASSLYSEDEQFF.

This clonotype occurred once. The CDR3 carries no conserved terminal phenylalanine or tryptophan, so it likely arises from a read error. V gene TRBV5-6 combines with J gene TRBJ1-1; unclear D gene. In germline, CDR1 is SGHDT, CDR2 YYEEEE. V was shortened by 0 bases and J by 0 bases, with 9 bases between the two germline ends. The CDR3 has 15 amino acids. The CDR3 sequence is CASSLERVMNTEAFL. As DNA, the CDR3 is TGTGCCAGCAGCTTGGAAAGGGTCATGAACACTGAAGCTTTCTTA.

This clonotype was recorded a few times. The DNA of the CDR3 is TGTGCCAGCAGTCTCCTGGGACTAGCGGGCTCCTACGAGCAGTACTTC. It encodes CASSLLGLAGSYEQYF. J is TRBJ2-7 and V is TRBV27; 12 positions match TRBD2. The V segment lost 5 bases and the J segment 0 bases; nucleotides outside the gene matches: 5. From germline, CDR1 is MNHEY and CDR2 SMNVEV (reference sequence). The CDR3 extends over 16 amino acids.

This clonotype occurred many times. This chain joins TRBV7-9 and TRBJ2-7; unclear D gene. V gave up 1 base and J gave up 1 base, with 8 bases separating them. This CDR3 contains 14 residues. Germline CDR1 SEHNR, CDR2 FQNEAQ (reference sequence). CDR3 region: CASSLGPGSYEQYF. CDR3 coding DNA: TGTGCCAGCAGCTTAGGTCCAGGTTCCTACGAGCAGTACTTC.

There are many counts of this clonotype. CDR3 amino acids: CASSSDRKNTEAFF. The CDR3 DNA reads as TGTGCCAGCAGTTCCGACAGGAAAAACACTGAAGCTTTCTTT. The J gene is TRBJ1-1, the V gene TRBV28, with D possibly TRBD1 on 6 matching bases. Trimming removed 4 bases from V and 2 bases from J, with 11 bases in between. Germline V lookup: CDR1 MDHEN, CDR2 SYDVKM. The CDR3 covers 14 residues.